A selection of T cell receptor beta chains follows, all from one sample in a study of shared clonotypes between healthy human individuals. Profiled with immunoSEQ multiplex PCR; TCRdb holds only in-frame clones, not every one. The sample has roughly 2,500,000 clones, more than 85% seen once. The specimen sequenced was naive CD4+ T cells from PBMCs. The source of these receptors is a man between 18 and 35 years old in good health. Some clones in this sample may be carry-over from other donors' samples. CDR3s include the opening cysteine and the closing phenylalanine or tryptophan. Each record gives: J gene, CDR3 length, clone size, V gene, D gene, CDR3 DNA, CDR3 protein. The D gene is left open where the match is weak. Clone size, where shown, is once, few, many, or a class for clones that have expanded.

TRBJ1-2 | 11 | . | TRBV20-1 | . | TGCAGTGCTAAGGACAACTATGGCTACACCTTC | CSAKDNYGYTF
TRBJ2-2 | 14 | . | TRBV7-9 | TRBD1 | TGTGCCAGCACGGAAACAGGGGTCGCCGGGGAGCTGTTTTTT | CASTETGVAGELFF
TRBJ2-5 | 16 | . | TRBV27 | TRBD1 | TGTGCCAGCAGTTCGCTCGGGACAGGGCGTGAAGAGACCCAGTACTTC | CASSSLGTGREETQYF
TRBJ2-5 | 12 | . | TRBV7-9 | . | TGTGCCAGCAGCTCCGAAGGAGAGACCCAGTACTTC | CASSSEGETQYF
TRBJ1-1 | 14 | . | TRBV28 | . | TGTGCCAGCAGCGAGGGGGGGGCGAACACTGAAGCTTTCTTT | CASSEGGANTEAFF
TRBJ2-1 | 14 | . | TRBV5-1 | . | TGCGCCAGCAGCTTGGGTCAGGTCAACAATGAGCAGTTCTTC | CASSLGQVNNEQFF
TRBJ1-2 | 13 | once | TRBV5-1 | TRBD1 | TGCGCCAGCAGCTGGACAGGGGACTATGGCTACACCTTC | CASSWTGDYGYTF
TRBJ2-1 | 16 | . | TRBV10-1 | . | TGCGCCAGCAGTTTAGGGACTGGGCTTTGGGGGGATGAGCAGTTCTTC | CASSLGTGLWGDEQFF
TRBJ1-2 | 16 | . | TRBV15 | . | TGTGCCACCAGCAGAGATAATAAGGCGGGAAACTATGGCTACACCTTC | CATSRDNKAGNYGYTF
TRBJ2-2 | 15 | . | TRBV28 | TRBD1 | TGTGCCAGCAGGAAAGACAGGGGGAACACCGGGGAGCTGTTTTTT | CASRKDRGNTGELFF
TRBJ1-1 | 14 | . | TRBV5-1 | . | TGCGCCAGCAGCGAAGCCGGGCACTCCGGTGAAGCTTTCTTT | CASSEAGHSGEAFF
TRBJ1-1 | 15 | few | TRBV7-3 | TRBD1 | TGTGCCAGCAGCTTATTGGGACAGATGGACACTGAAGCTTTCTTT | CASSLLGQMDTEAFF
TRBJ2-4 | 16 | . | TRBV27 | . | TGTGCCAGCAGTTTGGTGGGGGGCGGGGCCAAAAACATTCAGTACTTC | CASSLVGGGAKNIQYF
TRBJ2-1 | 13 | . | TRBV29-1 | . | TGCAGCGGCCGCGGCGCTAGTTGGTATGAGCAGTTCTTC | CSGRGASWYEQFF
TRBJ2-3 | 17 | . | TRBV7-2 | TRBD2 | TGTGCCAGCAGCCCCCGAACTAGCGGGAGGGGGGCAGATACGCAGTATTTT | CASSPRTSGRGADTQYF
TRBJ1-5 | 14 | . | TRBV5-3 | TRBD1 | TGTGCCAGAAGCTTGTGGACAGGGGCGCAGCCCCAGCATTTT | CARSLWTGAQPQHF
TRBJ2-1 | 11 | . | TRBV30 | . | TGTGCCTGGAGTGTTGGCGGTCTTCAGTTCTTC | CAWSVGGLQFF
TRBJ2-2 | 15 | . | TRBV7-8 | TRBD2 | TGTGCCAGCAGCTTAAGACTAGCGGGCACCGGGGAGCTGTTTTTT | CASSLRLAGTGELFF
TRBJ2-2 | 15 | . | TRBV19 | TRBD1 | TGTGCCAGTAGCCCCGGACAGGGGAGCACCGGGGAGCTGTTTTTT | CASSPGQGSTGELFF
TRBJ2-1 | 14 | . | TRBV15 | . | TGTGCCACCAGCAGAGTACTTCGCTTTGATGAGCAGTTCTTC | CATSRVLRFDEQFF
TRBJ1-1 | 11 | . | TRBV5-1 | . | TGCGCCAGCAGGAGGGAGACTGAAGCTTTCTTT | CASRRETEAFF
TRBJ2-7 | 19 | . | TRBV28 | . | TGTGCCAGCAGTTCGCCCCGGGACAGCACTAGCTATCTCTCCGCCGAGCAGTACTTC | CASSSPRDSTSYLSAEQYF
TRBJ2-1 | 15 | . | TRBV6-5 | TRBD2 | TGTGCCAGCAGCCCCGGACTAGCGGGCCAGGGTGAGCAGTTCTTC | CASSPGLAGQGEQFF
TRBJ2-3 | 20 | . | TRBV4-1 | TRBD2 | TGCGCCAGCAGCCAAGCTTATCTAGCGGGAGCAGGGGGTAGCACAGATACGCAGTATTTT | CASSQAYLAGAGGSTDTQYF
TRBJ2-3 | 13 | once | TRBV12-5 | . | TGTGCTAGTGGTCGGTGGTCCACAGATACGCAGTATTTT | CASGRWSTDTQYF
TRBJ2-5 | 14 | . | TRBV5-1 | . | TGCGCCAGCAGCTTGGCCCAGGAAGGGGAGACCCAGTACTTC | CASSLAQEGETQYF
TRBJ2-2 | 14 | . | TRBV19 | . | TGTGCCAGTAGCCTACAAACAGGGACCGGGGAGCTGTTTTTT | CASSLQTGTGELFF
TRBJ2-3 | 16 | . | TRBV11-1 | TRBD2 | TGTGCCAGCAGCTTAACCGGGACTAGCACGTGGGATACGCAGTATTTT | CASSLTGTSTWDTQYF
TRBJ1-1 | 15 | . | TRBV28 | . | TGTGCCAGCAGCCCCCTAAAACGCTGGAACACTGAAGCTTTCTTT | CASSPLKRWNTEAFF
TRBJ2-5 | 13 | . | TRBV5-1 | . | TGCGCCAGCAGCTTGGATAGGGAAGGGACCCAGTACTTC | CASSLDREGTQYF
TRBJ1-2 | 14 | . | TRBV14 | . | TGTGCCAGCAGCCAAGCGGGCACTGACTATGGCTACACCTTC | CASSQAGTDYGYTF
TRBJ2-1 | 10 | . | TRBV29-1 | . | TGCAGCGTATCTCACAATGAGCAGTTCTTC | CSVSHNEQFF
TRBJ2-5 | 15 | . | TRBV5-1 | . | TGCGCCAGCAGCTTGGTTCGGCAGAATTTAGGGACCCAGTACTTC | CASSLVRQNLGTQYF
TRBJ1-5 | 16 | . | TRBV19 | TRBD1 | TGTGCCAGTAGTAGGATACAGGGACAGGGCAATCAGCCCCAGCATTTT | CASSRIQGQGNQPQHF
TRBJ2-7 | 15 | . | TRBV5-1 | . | TGCGCCAGCCGGACAGGTAGCGGGGCGAAGTACGAGCAGTACTTC | CASRTGSGAKYEQYF
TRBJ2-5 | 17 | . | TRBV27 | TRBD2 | TGTGCCAGCAGTTCCCGACGACTAGCGGGAGAGTCAGAGACCCAGTACTTC | CASSSRRLAGESETQYF
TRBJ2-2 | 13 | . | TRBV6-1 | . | TGTGCCAGCAGTGGGGCCTACGGAGGGGAGCTGTTTTTT | CASSGAYGGELFF
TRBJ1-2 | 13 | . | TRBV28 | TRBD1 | TGTGGCAGCGGGCCAACAGGGGCCTATGGCTACACCTTC | CGSGPTGAYGYTF
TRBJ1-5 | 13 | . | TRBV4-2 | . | TGTGCCAGCAGCCAACGGCGCAATCAGCCCCAGCATTTT | CASSQRRNQPQHF
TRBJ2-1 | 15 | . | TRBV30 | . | TGTGCCTGGAGTGAAAAGCTCCGGACTGTCAATGAGCAGTTCTTC | CAWSEKLRTVNEQFF
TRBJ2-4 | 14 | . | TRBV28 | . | TGTGCCAGCAGTAAGTCTGGACAGAGAAACATTCAGTACTTC | CASSKSGQRNIQYF
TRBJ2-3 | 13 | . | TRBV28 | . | TGTGCCAGCAGGGGGGCAGGCACAGATACGCAGTATTTT | CASRGAGTDTQYF
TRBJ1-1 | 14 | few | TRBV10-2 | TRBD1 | TGCGCCAGCAGGGGGACAGGGTCGGACACTGAAGCTTTCTTT | CASRGTGSDTEAFF
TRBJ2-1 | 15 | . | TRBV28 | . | TGTGCCAGCAGTTTATTTGGCCAGGGGGGCAATGAGCAGTTCTTC | CASSLFGQGGNEQFF
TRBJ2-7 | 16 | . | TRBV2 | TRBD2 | TGTGCCAGCGCCTATGGGCTAGCGGGAGCTGGGGGAGAGCAGTACTTC | CASAYGLAGAGGEQYF
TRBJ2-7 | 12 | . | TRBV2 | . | TGTGCCAGCAGTGCCCTCAGCTACGAGCAGTACTTC | CASSALSYEQYF
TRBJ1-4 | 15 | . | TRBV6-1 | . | TGTGCCAGCAGCCTTCAGGGAGGTCCTGGTGAAAAACTGTTTTTT | CASSLQGGPGEKLFF
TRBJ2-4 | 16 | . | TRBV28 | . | TGTGCCAGCAGCCAAGGGGGGTATCTAGCCAAAAACATTCAGTACTTC | CASSQGGYLAKNIQYF
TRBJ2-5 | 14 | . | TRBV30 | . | TGTGCCTGGAGTGCCTACCAGGGATGGGAGACCCAGTACTTC | CAWSAYQGWETQYF
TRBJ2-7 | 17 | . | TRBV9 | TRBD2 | TGTGCCAGCAGCGTAGGTCCTAGCGGGGCTTACTCCTACGAGCAGTACTTC | CASSVGPSGAYSYEQYF
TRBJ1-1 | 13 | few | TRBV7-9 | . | TGTGCCAGCAGTCCTATTGTGAACACTGAAGCTTTCTTT | CASSPIVNTEAFF
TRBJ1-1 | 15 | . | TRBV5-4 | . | TGTGCCAGCAGCTTGATCGGGGTCATGAGCACTGAAGCTTTCTTT | CASSLIGVMSTEAFF
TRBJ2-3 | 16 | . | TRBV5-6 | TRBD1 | TGTGCCAGCAGCTCACTAACAGGGGGCATGGAAGATACGCAGTATTTT | CASSSLTGGMEDTQYF
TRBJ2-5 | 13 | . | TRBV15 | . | TGTGCCACCAGCAGAGATCGGGCAGAGACCCAGTACTTC | CATSRDRAETQYF
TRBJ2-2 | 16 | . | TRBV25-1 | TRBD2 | TGTGCCAGCAGTGACCCCGGGAGGGCAGACACCGGGGAGCTGTTTTTT | CASSDPGRADTGELFF
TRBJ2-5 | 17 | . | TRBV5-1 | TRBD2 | TGCGCCAGCAGCCCAACGGGGACTAGCGGGGGGCAAGAGACCCAGTACTTC | CASSPTGTSGGQETQYF